This T cell receptor (beta chain) is from a study of response to subunit inactivated influenza vaccine. Study-wide results and caveats: Researchers suggested that each seasonal influenza vaccination recruits few new T cells.

With respect to this clonotype: Its specificity is not known.

Using its own MiXCR run on the RT-PCR reads, TCRdb lists one record per CDR3 protein. Of around 570,000 distinct CDR3 sequences in the sample, 6% to 9% were seen once. The source is a man aged 50 to 69 who received an inactivated influenza vaccine. The sample here was PBMCs from blood, taken 23 to 25 months after vaccination.

The DNA for the CDR3 is TGTGCCAGCAGTGGACCGGGACTAGCGGGGGGGCCGAGGACAGATACGCAGTATTTT. Encoded protein: CASSGPGLAGGPRTDTQYF. The genes are TRBV28 and TRBJ2-3; 16 bases fit TRBD2. Germline V gene data show CDR1 as MDHEN and CDR2 as SYDVKM. The CDR3 length is 19 residues. Germline trimming cut 5 bases from V and 3 bases from J; bases unmatched to any gene: 11.